This T cell receptor (beta chain) is drawn from a study of OX40 agonist ivuxolimab in advanced cancers. For the wider study: Ivuxolimab was an agonistic, fully human IgG2 monoclonal antibody directed against OX40 (CD134), a costimulatory receptor. Intravenous ivuxolimab was administered to patients every 2 weeks at six dose levels: 0.01, 0.1, 0.3, 1.5, 3 and 10 mg/kg. Of the roughly 51 dose-escalation patients, hepatocellular carcinoma was present in approximately 20, melanoma in approximately 15, renal cell carcinoma in 9 and head and neck cancer in 9. In the dose-escalation cohort, more than 80% of patients were male, and the mean age was around 65 years with a range of roughly 20 to 85. Patients were allowed to have had prior anti-PD-1, anti-PD-L1 or anti-CTLA-4 therapy, and approximately 40% of the dose-escalation patients had previously received checkpoint inhibitors. Partial responses occurred in three dose-escalation patients, of whom one had hepatocellular carcinoma and two had cutaneous melanoma. Peripheral TCRbeta sequencing aimed to test whether ivuxolimab altered TCR sequence diversity and caused clonal T-cell expansion. The paper describes the monotherapy dose-escalation part (N of about 54 patients) of the phase I trial of ivuxolimab.

General study outcomes and caveats: Antigen specificity was not determined for the clonally expanded peripheral T cells. Low levels of normalized T-cell clonal expansion were also shown by some nonresponding patients. After ivuxolimab, more expanded clones were found on average in CD8+ T cells than in CD4+ T cells. In partial responders in the 0.1-3.0 mg/kg groups, normalized peripheral clonal expansion was found to be among the lowest, especially among CD8+ T cells. At doses of 0.1 to 3.0 mg/kg, clonal expansion of both CD4+ and CD8+ T cells in blood was seen between baseline and week 6.

Concerning this clone itself: Its cognate antigen has yet to be identified. No base-level quality is on record; no much larger clone is a single base apart.

Genomic DNA was extracted from sorted cells for sequencing of the TCRbeta CDR3 region. TCRbeta CDR3 regions were sequenced using the immunoSEQ Assay. Held by TCRdb, this immuneACCESS table contains in-frame sequences only and omits some clones. Under half of the omission traces to an unresolved V gene where checked; the cause of the rest is unknown. In this sample the table shows about 18,000 clones, about 89% of which occur a single time. Around a third of the sample goes to the ten largest clones. Patients with a history of autoimmune disease or receiving systemic immunosuppression were excluded from the trial. Peripheral blood for TCR sequencing was collected from all dose cohorts at baseline, on cycle 4 day 1, and on cycle 7 day 1. Samples came from an open-label, multicenter, first-in-human phase I dose-escalation trial of ivuxolimab. Adults with locally advanced or metastatic melanoma, renal cell, hepatocellular, or head and neck squamous cell carcinoma were enrolled in the trial. Before TCR sequencing, CD4+ T cells and CD8+ T cells were sorted from peripheral blood as separate populations.

This TCR came from an adult with an advanced solid tumor such as melanoma, head and neck, liver or kidney cancer. The source material was CD4+ or CD8+ T cells sorted from blood, sampled in a trial of the OX40 agonist ivuxolimab.

This receptor carries the CDR3 CASSQGVAGGLYSSYNEQFF. The nucleotide sequence reads TGCGCCAGCAGCCAAGGGGTAGCGGGAGGGCTTTACAGCTCCTACAATGAGCAGTTCTTC. The V gene is TRBV4-3 and the J gene is TRBJ2-1; 11 central nucleotides agree with TRBD2. Via the germline V gene, CDR1 is LGHNA and CDR2 YSLEER. V trim: 1 base; J trim: 0 bases; unmatched bases: 11. Its CDR3 holds 20 amino acids, cysteine through phenylalanine. Kept here is only the CDR3 DNA, which spans 60 bases and is read in frame from base 1.